The 25 T cell receptor beta chains below come from one sample, sequenced in a study of blood T cell repertoires in COVID-19 (TCRdb year 2020). Library creation used the immunoSEQ multiplex PCR assay. TCRdb mirrors the immuneACCESS table, restricted to in-frame sequences. Some clones are absent from its copies; in checked studies, under half trace to an unresolved V gene, and the reason for the others is unknown. This sample is represented by 160,000 or so clones; about 86% of them were singletons. The ten largest clones capture 10% of the sample. The sequenced sample was peripheral blood. The receptors derive from a woman in her seventies with COVID-19, enrolled during active disease.

V is TRBV7-8 and J is TRBJ2-5, with 8 bases fitting TRBD1. V gave up 5 bases and J gave up 5 bases; unmatched junction bases: 13. Germline values: CDR1 SGHVS, CDR2 FQNEAQ. The CDR3 is 16 residues long. CDR3 nucleotides: TGTGCCAGCAGCCCGGGCGGCAGGGGGCGCGGTGAGACCCAGTACTTC. It is translated as CASSPGGRGRGETQYF.

The rearrangement links TRBV5-8 to TRBJ2-5, with 8 positions matching TRBD2. There are 14 residues in the CDR3. CDR1 and CDR2 from the germline V gene are SGHTS and YDEGEE. V was clipped by 3 bases and J by 4 bases; unmatched bases: 5. CDR3 nucleotide sequence: TGTGCCAGCAGCTCGGGACTAGAACTAGAGACCCAGTACTTC. It encodes CASSSGLELETQYF.

The gene calls are TRBV6-6 and TRBJ2-5, with 9 bases that match TRBD1. The CDR3 sequence is 15 residues long. CDR1 and CDR2 from the germline V gene are MNHNY and SVGAGI (reference sequence). With 6 bases clipped from V and 5 bases from J, the junction kept 10 bases outside the gene matches. CDR3: CASSPQQGAGETQYF. The CDR3 nucleotides are TGTGCCAGCAGCCCACAACAGGGGGCTGGGGAGACCCAGTACTTC.

This chain links TRBV2 with TRBJ1-5, with D maybe TRBD1 (5 bases). In germline, CDR1 is SNHLY, CDR2 FYNNEI. The CDR3 runs 14 residues. Trimming took off 4 bases at V and 6 bases at J, with 13 bases between the two ends. The CDR3 DNA follows: TGTGCCAGCAGTGTACAGGCGGCGGTTCAGCCCCAGCATTTT. It encodes CASSVQAAVQPQHF.

The chain links TRBV18 to TRBJ2-3; tentative D call: TRBD2 (5 bases). This CDR3 region has 14 residues. Per the germline V gene, CDR1 is KGHSH and CDR2 is LQKENI. Trimming took off 4 bases at V and 1 base at J, with 9 bases between the two ends. CDR3 protein: CASSLDSRTDTQYF. Here the CDR3 DNA reads TGTGCCAGCTCACTGGACTCTCGCACAGATACGCAGTATTTT.

The V gene is TRBV3-1 (or the pseudogene TRBV3-2), the J gene TRBJ2-2; D call uncertain. Trimming removed 4 bases from V and 8 bases from J, with 14 bases in between. Germline values: CDR1 LGHDT, CDR2 YNNKEL (reference sequence). This CDR3 has 14 residues. CDR3 region: CASSPWASTGELFF. The CDR3 nucleotides are TGTGCCAGCAGCCCATGGGCAAGTACTGGGGAGCTGTTTTTT.

The chain has TRBV2 and TRBJ2-7; 10 positions match TRBD1. Trimming cost V 7 bases and J 3 bases; bases outside gene matches: 6. The germline gives CDR1 SNHLY, CDR2 FYNNEI. The CDR3 is made up of 14 amino acids. As DNA, the CDR3 is TGTGCCAGCACCAGGGACAGGGGTAACTACGAGCAGTACTTC. Amino acids: CASTRDRGNYEQYF.

The V call is TRBV2, the J call TRBJ2-1, with 13 nucleotides matching TRBD2. The CDR3 is 15 residues long. V lost 6 bases to trimming and J lost 5 bases; unmatched junction nucleotides: 4. The germline V gene has CDR1 SNHLY and CDR2 FYNNEI. CDR3 protein: CASSGLAGAHNEQFF. The CDR3 DNA is TGTGCCAGCAGCGGACTAGCGGGGGCCCACAATGAGCAGTTCTTC.

The chain recombines TRBV28 with TRBJ2-4; 8 bases line up with TRBD2. CDR3 length equals 14 residues. V shed 1 base and J 8 bases; nucleotides not matched to a gene: 4. Germline-derived CDR1 and CDR2 are MDHEN and SYDVKM. In nucleotides, the CDR3 is TGTGCCAGCAGTTTATCGCGGGGGGTGGACATTCAGTACTTC. Translating gives CASSLSRGVDIQYF.

The chain joins TRBV28 to TRBJ1-4; 7 bases fit TRBD1. CDR1 is MDHEN and CDR2 is SYDVKM in the germline V gene. The CDR3 is 14 residues long. With 2 bases clipped from V and 5 bases from J, the junction kept 2 bases outside the gene matches. CDR3 nucleotide sequence: TGTGCCAGCAGTTTACTACAGGGGAATGAAAAACTGTTTTTT. Encoded protein: CASSLLQGNEKLFF.

The gene calls are TRBV5-6 and TRBJ2-7; weak D call: TRBD1 (6 bases). There are 16 residues in the CDR3. The germline gives CDR1 SGHDT, CDR2 YYEEEE. V lost 4 bases to trimming and J lost 2 bases, with 19 bases between them. The CDR3, as DNA: TGTGCCAGCAGCCACCCCCGGGGACACGTTCCCTACGAGCAGTACTTC. Amino acid sequence: CASSHPRGHVPYEQYF.

The chain combines TRBV7-2 with TRBJ1-4; 8 bases are a match to TRBD1. The length of the CDR3 is 15 residues. The germline V gene has CDR1 SGHTA and CDR2 FQGNSA. Losses at the gene ends were 5 bases for V and 4 bases for J; bases not matched to a gene: 6. CDR3 nucleotide sequence: TGTGCCAGCAGCCCAGGAGGACAGGGTAATGAAAAACTGTTTTTT. This sequence encodes CASSPGGQGNEKLFF.

The rearrangement uses TRBV6-6 and TRBJ1-2; TRBD1 aligns across 9 bases. Germline CDR1 and CDR2: MNHNY and SVGAGI (reference sequence). The V and J ends lost 2 bases and 7 bases, in that order; junction bases with no gene match: 5. The CDR3 spans 14 residues. The CDR3 nucleotides are TGTGCCAGCAGTTACCCCCGGGACAGGGTTGGCTACACCTTC. This encodes CASSYPRDRVGYTF.

There are a few counts of this clone. J is TRBJ2-3 and V is TRBV28, with TRBD2 identical over 7 bases. This CDR3 comprises 14 residues. J was trimmed by 4 bases and V by 6 bases; bases with no gene match: 7. The germline gives CDR1 MDHEN, CDR2 SYDVKM. In DNA form, the CDR3 reads TGTGCCAGCAGGAGTAGCGGGTTGGCAGATACGCAGTATTTT. Translated, it gives CASRSSGLADTQYF.

This clone appeared once. J is TRBJ2-3 and V is TRBV7-2; TRBD2 matches at 11 bases. Per germline, CDR1 SGHTA and CDR2 FQGNSA. The CDR3 is made up of 18 amino acids. Trimming took 5 bases from V and 2 from J; bases not matched to a gene: 12. The CDR3 DNA reads TGTGCCAGCAGCCCCCGACTAGCGGGGAGACCTTTCACAGATACGCAGTATTTT. Translating it yields CASSPRLAGRPFTDTQYF.

The J gene is TRBJ1-1, the V gene TRBV5-1, with 8 bases lining up with TRBD1. Trimming at V came to 4 bases and at J to 2 bases, leaving 4 bases not matched to a gene. CDR1 is SGHRS and CDR2 is YFSETQ in the germline V gene. The CDR3 runs 14 residues. CDR3 bases: TGCGCCAGCAGCACGGGACAGGCCAACACTGAAGCTTTCTTT. Amino acid sequence: CASSTGQANTEAFF.

The rearrangement uses TRBV18 and TRBJ1-2; no reliable D call. From germline, CDR1 is KGHSH and CDR2 LQKENI. The CDR3 is made up of 15 amino acids. V shed 2 bases and J shed 7 bases, with 17 bases lying between them. The CDR3 nucleotides are TGTGCCAGCTCACCATCATCCCGGCCAGAGCGTGGCTACACCTTC. This codes for CASSPSSRPERGYTF.

The V call is TRBV15, the J call TRBJ2-5; D possibly corresponds to TRBD1 (6 bases). The germline CDR1 and CDR2 sequences are LNHNV and YYDKDF (reference sequence). This CDR3 is built from 15 residues. Trimming removed 0 bases at V and 4 bases at J, with 12 bases between. The CDR3 DNA reads TGTGCCACCAGCAGAGATCTGGGCAGGGGAGAGACCCAGTACTTC. Its translation is CATSRDLGRGETQYF.

The gene calls are TRBV5-1 and TRBJ1-2, with D perhaps matching TRBD1 (6 bases). Germline lookup yields CDR1 SGHRS and CDR2 YFSETQ. The CDR3 is 15 amino acids. Trimming took 3 bases from V and 3 from J, leaving 15 bases between them. CDR3 loop: CASSSGAGAHYGYTF. CDR3 nucleotides: TGCGCCAGCAGCTCAGGAGCAGGGGCCCACTATGGCTACACCTTC.

This clone was counted a few times. This chain links TRBV28 with TRBJ2-3; 9 nucleotides agree with TRBD1. Germline CDR1 reads MDHEN; CDR2 reads SYDVKM. The CDR3 consists of 16 residues. With V trimmed by 5 bases and J by 2 bases, 8 bases remained unmatched. For the CDR3, the DNA is TGTGCCAGCAGTACGGGGGACAGGGTCTTCACAGATACGCAGTATTTT. The encoded protein is CASSTGDRVFTDTQYF. The variable domain in full, completed from reference TRBV28 and TRBJ2-3, reads DVKVTQSSRYLVKRTGEKVFLECVQDMDHENMFWYRQDPGLGLRLIYFSYDVKMKEKGDIPEGYSVSREKKERFSLILESASTNQTSMYLCASSTGDRVFTDTQYFGPGTRLTVL.

The rearrangement uses TRBV7-3 and TRBJ2-2; no reliable D call. The CDR3 sequence is 19 residues long. From germline, CDR1 is SGHTA and CDR2 FQGTGA. With 5 bases removed from V and 4 bases from J, the gap between germline ends came to 26 bases. Here the CDR3 DNA reads TGTGCCAGCAGCGCCACACCCGCCGGCGCTCTAGTCGGCACCGGGGAGCTGTTTTTT. Its protein is CASSATPAGALVGTGELFF.

The CDR3 bases are TGTGCCAGCAGCTTACAGCGGGGCAACAATGAGCAGTTCTTC. It specifies CASSLQRGNNEQFF. This rearrangement joins TRBV9 to TRBJ2-1, with TRBD2 matching 7 bases. Germline CDR1 and CDR2: SGDLS and YYNGEE. V dropped 4 bases and J dropped 5; count of bases not matched to a gene: 6. The length of the CDR3 is 14 residues.

This chain connects TRBV12-3 or TRBV12-4 to TRBJ1-3; D is ambiguous. The CDR3 length is 13 residues. Trimming left V 3 bases short and J 8 bases short, with 11 bases between. The DNA for the CDR3 is TGTGCCAGCAGTTTCCCCCCTCTATACACCATATATTTT. It translates to CASSFPPLYTIYF.

The chain combines TRBV19 with TRBJ1-4, with TRBD1 matching over 7 bases. Germline values: CDR1 LNHDA, CDR2 SQIVND (reference sequence). CDR3 size: 14 residues. The junction had 6 bases not matched to a gene; V was cut back by 3 bases and J by 8 bases. The CDR3 DNA is TGTGCCAGTAGTATTGGAGGGGGCAGGGAAAAACTGTTTTTT. Protein product: CASSIGGGREKLFF.

The chain employs TRBV2 and TRBJ1-5; the match to TRBD1 covers 7 bases. Germline V gene lookup returns CDR1 SNHLY and CDR2 FYNNEI. V dropped 5 bases and J dropped 6; count of bases not matched to a gene: 7. The CDR3 extends over 14 amino acids. The chain's CDR3 is CASSRDRVGQPQHF. The CDR3 nucleotides read TGTGCCAGCAGTCGAGACAGGGTCGGTCAGCCCCAGCATTTT.